The 25 T cell receptor beta chains listed next were all sequenced from one sample in a study of blood T cells in healthy people across ages. The use of a sample-barcoded 5' primer and a J-beta primer mix characterized a second PCR of about 7 to 12 cycles. Via MiXCR, TCRdb re-called the 5' RACE reads, giving one row per CDR3 protein. Here the sample spans roughly 560,000 distinct CDR3 sequences, 24% being singletons. Separately, the same data were catalogued under a study of T cells of mothers and their children.

Sequencing input: blood. The receptor set was obtained from a boy aged 5 to 17 in good health.

The chain joins TRBV6-5 to TRBJ2-7, with TRBD2 identical over 9 bases. CDR3 size: 16 residues. V lost 4 bases, J lost 3 bases, and 10 bases stayed unmatched. Germline CDR1 and CDR2: MNHEY and SVGAGI. CDR3 in amino acids: CASSSGFKAGGYEQYF. CDR3 DNA: TGTGCCAGCAGTTCGGGATTTAAAGCGGGGGGCTACGAGCAGTACTTC.

The J gene is TRBJ2-1, the V gene TRBV11-3, with D possibly being TRBD1 or TRBD2 (6 bases each). V was trimmed by 2 bases and J by 0 bases, leaving 14 bases between them. The CDR3 is made up of 17 amino acids. CDR1 and CDR2 (germline): SGHNT, YENEEA. Here the CDR3 reads CASSLTEGGFSYNEQFF. In nucleotides, the CDR3 is TGTGCCAGCAGCTTAACAGAAGGGGGGTTCTCCTACAATGAGCAGTTCTTC. Combining the CDR3 with reference TRBV11-3 and TRBJ2-1 gives the whole variable domain EAGVVQSPRYKIIEKKQPVAFWCNPISGHNTLYWYLQNLGQGPELLIRYENEEAVDDSQLPKDRFSAERLKGVDSTLKIQPAELGDSAVYLCASSLTEGGFSYNEQFFGPGTRLTVL.

The chain has TRBV20-1 and TRBJ2-7; no reliable D call. This CDR3 has 15 residues. Looked up from germline, CDR1 is DFQATT and CDR2 is SNEGSKA (reference sequence). V dropped 0 bases and J dropped 0 bases, with 12 bases sitting between them. The CDR3 sequence: CSARDREWYSYEQYF. CDR3 nucleotides: TGCAGTGCTAGAGATCGAGAATGGTACTCCTACGAGCAGTACTTC.

The CDR3 nucleotides are TGTGCCAGCAGCCGGTCGGCAGGGGACACCGGGGAGCTGTTTTTT. Its translation is CASSRSAGDTGELFF. The chain combines TRBV9 with TRBJ2-2; the D gene is possibly TRBD1 (6 bases). CDR1 is SGDLS and CDR2 is YYNGEE in the germline V gene. V shed 4 bases and J shed 3 bases, with 13 bases lying between them. The CDR3 is 15 residues long.

This clonotype has more than one count but fewer than ten. The germline gene is not matched at one end of the junction; a read error may be the cause. The chain combines TRBV28 with TRBJ2-5; a weak D match, TRBD2 (6 bases). The CDR3 consists of 15 residues. In germline, CDR1 is MDHEN, CDR2 SYDVKM. The CDR3 region has the DNA TGTGCCAGCAGTCGACGGACGCAGTCGGGAGAGACCCGGTACTTC. This gives the protein CASSRRTQSGETRYF.

The chain combines TRBV6-5 with TRBJ1-2; D is perhaps TRBD1 (6 bases). Germline CDR1 is MNHEY and CDR2 is SVGAGI. This CDR3 has 14 amino acids. Between the trimmed V and J ends, which lost 2 bases and 6 bases, there was a span of 13 bases. In DNA, the CDR3 is TGTGCCAGCAGTTACGGAGGGGGGGCGAATGGCTACACCTTC. Protein: CASSYGGGANGYTF.

This clonotype was seen many times. The chain joins TRBV29-1 to TRBJ2-7, with D tentatively TRBD2 (6 bases). Germline assignment: CDR1 SQVTM and CDR2 ANQGSEA. The CDR3 totals 13 residues. Trimming cost V 0 bases and J 6 bases, with 12 bases left between them. CDR3 nucleotides: TGCAGCGTTGAAGAATTGGGGACTCCCGAGCAGTACTTC. This translates into CSVEELGTPEQYF.

This chain joins TRBV24-1 and TRBJ2-1; 10 nucleotides match TRBD2. J lost 4 bases, V lost 9 bases, and 5 bases had no gene match. Looked up from germline, CDR1 is KGHDR and CDR2 is SFDVKD. This CDR3 has 14 amino acids. In DNA form, the CDR3 reads TGTGCCACCCAAGGAGCGGGAGGGTACAATGAGCAGTTCTTC. Residues: CATQGAGGYNEQFF.

This clonotype showed up just a few times. The chain employs TRBV12-3 or TRBV12-4 and TRBJ1-5, with no clear D. V was pared by 6 bases and J by 5 bases, with 14 bases between. The CDR3 consists of 14 residues. The CDR3 spells CASSTVSGYQPQHF. CDR3 sequence (DNA): TGTGCCAGCAGCACCGTTTCGGGGTATCAGCCCCAGCATTTT.

The chain uses TRBV9 and TRBJ2-7; TRBD2 aligns across 7 bases. The ends lost 3 bases at V and 1 base at J; junction bases unmatched: 10. The CDR3 has 16 amino acids. Germline assignment: CDR1 SGDLS and CDR2 YYNGEE. For the CDR3, the DNA is TGTGCCAGCAGCGCCGGTGGGGGGGAGCTTTCCTACGAGCAGTACTTC. As protein: CASSAGGGELSYEQYF.

The chain employs TRBV5-1 and TRBJ2-3; D is uncertain. Trimming took off 5 bases at V and 3 bases at J, with 4 bases between the two ends. The V gene's germline CDR1 is SGHRS and CDR2 YFSETQ. The CDR3 covers 11 residues. CDR3 nucleotide sequence: TGCGCCAGCAGACTAACAGATACGCAGTATTTT. Translated: CASRLTDTQYF.

The chain carries TRBV28 and TRBJ2-2; D gene uncertain. The CDR3 consists of 11 residues. Trimming stripped 6 bases from V and 8 bases from J, with 7 bases between. Per germline, CDR1 MDHEN and CDR2 SYDVKM. The CDR3 loop is CASSKSGELFF. CDR3 nucleotide sequence: TGTGCCAGCAGCAAATCGGGGGAGCTGTTTTTT.

This rearrangement joins TRBV20-1 to TRBJ2-1; D not resolved. CDR3 size: 16 residues. Germline V gives CDR1 DFQATT, CDR2 SNEGSKA (reference sequence). V was clipped by 2 bases and J by 3 bases, with 17 bases between them. As DNA, the CDR3 is TGCAGTGCTAGACCAGACGAATACTGGGACTACAATGAGCAGTTCTTC. Translation: CSARPDEYWDYNEQFF.

The CDR3 coding sequence is TGCAGTGCTAGTGACCCGAATGAAAAACTGTTTTTT. Translating it yields CSASDPNEKLFF. The chain is built from TRBV20-1 and TRBJ1-4; D remains unclear. The germline gives CDR1 DFQATT, CDR2 SNEGSKA (reference sequence). Trimming cost V 3 bases and J 5 bases, with 7 bases left between them. The CDR3 extends over 12 amino acids.

The rearrangement links TRBV6-1 to TRBJ2-7; 8 bases agree with TRBD2. Germline V CDR1 and CDR2: MNHNS, SASEGT. This CDR3 is 13 amino acids long. V trimming: 7 bases; J trimming: 4 bases; junction bases outside the gene matches: 6. The CDR3 DNA reads TGTGCCAGCATAAGCGGGAGTACTTACGAGCAGTACTTC. It encodes CASISGSTYEQYF.

A few counts support this clonotype. J is TRBJ2-5 and V is TRBV20-1, with TRBD2 identical over 14 bases. Gene TRBJ2-1 matches the end of the DNA better, so the J call may be wrong. Germline loops: CDR1 DFQATT, CDR2 SNEGSKA (reference sequence). CDR3 length: 16 amino acids. The CDR3: CSAVKGTSGSMREQFF. DNA of the CDR3: TGCAGTGCTGTAAAAGGGACTAGCGGGAGTATGCGTGAGCAGTTCTTC.

This clonotype was recorded a few times. The rearrangement links TRBV18 to TRBJ2-3; 10 bases are shared with TRBD1. J lost 7 bases, V lost 3 bases, and 7 bases had no gene match. Germline values: CDR1 KGHSH, CDR2 LQKENI. This CDR3 has 15 amino acids. CDR3 in amino acids: CASSPPGQGHYTQYF. CDR3 coding DNA: TGTGCCAGCTCACCTCCGGGACAGGGGCATTATACGCAGTATTTT.

There are a few counts of this clonotype. One end of the junction fails to match germline, which may point to a read error. This chain uses TRBV28 with TRBJ2-7, with 10 bases identical to TRBD1. The germline V gene has CDR1 MDHEN and CDR2 SYDVKM. The CDR3 length is 16 residues. Here the CDR3 reads CASSLMGQGPSYKQYF. The CDR3 nucleotides read TGTGCCAGCAGTTTAATGGGACAGGGGCCCTCCTACAAGCAGTACTTC.

The chain combines TRBV3-1 with TRBJ2-3; D possibly uses TRBD1 or TRBD2 (5 bases each). V shed 2 bases and J shed 6 bases, with 18 bases lying between them. Germline lookup yields CDR1 LGHDT and CDR2 YNNKEL (reference sequence). The CDR3 is 16 amino acids. The CDR3 DNA is TGTGCCAGCAGCCAACTGGGGACCGTCCTTGAGGATACGCAGTATTTT. It is translated as CASSQLGTVLEDTQYF.

Only one count was recorded for this clonotype. V usage is TRBV7-2 and J usage is TRBJ2-7, with D possibly matching TRBD2 (6 bases). This CDR3 is 15 amino acids long. Looked up from germline, CDR1 is SGHTA and CDR2 is FQGNSA. The germline V and J ends were trimmed by 3 bases and 2 bases, with 14 bases remaining between them. CDR3 bases: TGTGCCAGCAGCTTCGGGACTTTGGGTACCTACGAGCAGTACGTC. Amino acids: CASSFGTLGTYEQYV.

The CDR3 region is CASRQREGRYNEQFF. CDR3 bases: TGTGCCAGCAGACAGCGGGAGGGCCGATACAATGAGCAGTTCTTC. The chain couples TRBV28 to TRBJ2-1, with TRBD2 matching over 10 bases. Per the germline V gene, CDR1 is MDHEN and CDR2 is SYDVKM. The CDR3 consists of 15 residues. V shed 6 bases, J shed 4 bases, and the junction held 6 bases outside the gene matches.

This sequence joins TRBV11-2 and TRBJ2-2; weak D call: TRBD1 (6 bases). CDR3 length: 16 residues. V was shortened by 3 bases and J by 1 base, with 12 bases between the two germline ends. The germline gives CDR1 SGHAT, CDR2 FQNNGV. The chain's CDR3 is CASSFTGTQNTGELFF. The DNA for the CDR3 is TGTGCCAGCAGCTTTACGGGGACACAGAACACCGGGGAGCTGTTTTTT.

The V call is TRBV14, the J call TRBJ2-2, with TRBD2 as a possible D gene (5 bases). CDR1 and CDR2 from the germline V gene are SGHDN and FVKESK. V was pared by 3 bases and J by 6 bases, with 14 bases between. The length of the CDR3 is 15 residues. Here the CDR3 DNA reads TGTGCCAGCAGCCATCGGGGTGTCGGATCCGGGGAGCTGTTTTTT. This encodes CASSHRGVGSGELFF.

This clonotype was observed a few times. V usage is TRBV14 and J usage is TRBJ1-1; D gene uncertain. Germline-derived CDR1 and CDR2 are SGHDN and FVKESK. The CDR3 length is 13 residues. With 0 bases removed from V and 6 bases from J, the gap between germline ends came to 8 bases. CDR3 sequence: CASSQERASEAFF. CDR3 nucleotide sequence: TGTGCCAGCAGCCAAGAAAGGGCCTCTGAAGCTTTCTTT.

The gene calls are TRBV20-1 and TRBJ2-1; 11 nucleotides match TRBD2. The end of the DNA is better explained by TRBJ2-7, so the J call may be wrong. This CDR3 has 15 amino acids. Germline CDR1 reads DFQATT; CDR2 reads SNEGSKA (reference sequence). CDR3 DNA: TGCAGTGCTAGAGAGATAGCGGGAGGGATCTACGAGCAGTACTTC. The encoded protein is CSAREIAGGIYEQYF.